This T cell receptor (beta chain) was sequenced for a study of T cells in Graves' hyperthyroidism and ophthalmopathy. Findings of the study overall: Prediction of ophthalmopathy progression came a median 6.5 months pre-onset.

This clonotype has at least ten counts. Its antigen is as yet unknown. It was RNA transcripts that yielded the amplified TCR beta CDR3 regions. The HTBI primer set was used in a first-round RT-PCR of the TCR CDR3. TCRdb analysed the multiplex PCR reads with MiXCR anew, one entry per CDR3 protein. The sample has about 610,000 distinct CDR3 sequences, about 14% seen once; the top ten hold roughly 4.5%. Any patient presenting with uncontrolled infection, other autoimmune disease, pregnancy or lactation was left out. The CDR3 is made up of 16 amino acids. From germline, CDR1 is MNHEY and CDR2 SVGAGI. V was clipped by 4 bases and J by 5 bases; unmatched bases: 10.

The source is a woman aged 35 to 49 with Graves' ophthalmopathy. The sample comprised blood. J is TRBJ1-1 and V is TRBV6-5; 10 nucleotides agree with TRBD1. CDR3 region: CASSSTWTGGGTEAFF. The CDR3, as DNA: TGTGCCAGCAGTTCCACCTGGACAGGGGGGGGGACTGAAGCTTTCTTT.